This TCR beta chain is from a study of control samples from healthy donors and cancer patients. CDR1 is MDHEN and CDR2 is SYDVKM in the germline V gene. The CDR3 loop spans 15 amino acids. Trimming removed 3 bases at V and 5 bases at J, with 15 bases between. Profiling relied on immunoSEQ multiplex PCR, and the TCRdb table lists in-frame clones only, not all of them. The sample records under 100,000 clones, roughly nine tenths being singletons. Sequenced: PBMCs. The sequence was obtained from a woman aged 45-65 years with colorectal cancer. This chain joins TRBV28 and TRBJ2-3; D possibly matches TRBD1 or TRBD2 (6 bases each). The CDR3 DNA is TGTGCCAGCAGTTTGGAGGGGGGCGCGGGAGATACGCAGTATTTT. This gives the protein CASSLEGGAGDTQYF. The variable domain in full, with the rest retrieved from reference TRBV28 and TRBJ2-3, is DVKVTQSSRYLVKRTGEKVFLECVQDMDHENMFWYRQDPGLGLRLIYFSYDVKMKEKGDIPEGYSVSREKKERFSLILESASTNQTSMYLCASSLEGGAGDTQYFGPGTRLTVL.